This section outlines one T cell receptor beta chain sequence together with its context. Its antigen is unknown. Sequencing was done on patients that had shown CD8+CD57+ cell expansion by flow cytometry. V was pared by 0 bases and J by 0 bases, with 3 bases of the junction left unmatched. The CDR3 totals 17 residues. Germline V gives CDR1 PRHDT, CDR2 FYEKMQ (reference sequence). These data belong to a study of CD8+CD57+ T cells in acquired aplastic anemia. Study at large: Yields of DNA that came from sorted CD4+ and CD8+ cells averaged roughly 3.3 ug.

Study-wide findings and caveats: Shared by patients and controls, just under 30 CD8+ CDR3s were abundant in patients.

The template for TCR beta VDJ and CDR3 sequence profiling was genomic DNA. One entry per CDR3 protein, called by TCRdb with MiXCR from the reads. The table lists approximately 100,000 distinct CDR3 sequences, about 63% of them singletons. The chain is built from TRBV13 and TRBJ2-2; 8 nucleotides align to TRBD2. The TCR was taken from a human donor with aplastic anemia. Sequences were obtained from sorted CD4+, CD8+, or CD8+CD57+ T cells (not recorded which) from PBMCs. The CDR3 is CASSLGTLAANTGELFF. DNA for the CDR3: TGTGCCAGCAGCTTAGGCACACTAGCGGCGAACACCGGGGAGCTGTTTTTT. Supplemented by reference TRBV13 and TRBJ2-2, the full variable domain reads AAGVIQSPRHLIKEKRETATLKCYPIPRHDTVYWYQQGPGQDPQFLISFYEKMQSDKGSIPDRFSAQQFSDYHSELNMSSLELGDSALYFCASSLGTLAANTGELFFGEGSRLTVL.